The 6 T cell receptor beta chains in this list originate from one sample, sequenced in a study of T cell repertoires in ileal Crohn's disease. The sample's time point: neoterminal ileum biopsy at postoperative endoscopy, about 6 months after surgery. Produced via immunoSEQ multiplex PCR; TCRdb's table is partial and in-frame only. The sample records approximately 16,000 clones, about three quarters being singletons. Sequenced sample: ileal tissue. The receptors derive from an adult with Crohn's disease.

The rearrangement uses TRBV12-5 and TRBJ2-2, with D perhaps TRBD1 or TRBD2 (5 bases each). With 2 bases removed from V and 0 bases from J, the gap between germline ends came to 13 bases. Per germline, CDR1 LGHNT and CDR2 FRNRAP. There are 17 residues in the CDR3. CDR3 in amino acids: CASGLCMGEPNTGELFF. The CDR3 nucleotides read TGTGCTAGTGGTTTGTGCATGGGGGAACCGAACACCGGGGAGCTGTTTTTT. The full variable domain, rest sourced from reference TRBV12-5 and TRBJ2-2, is DARVTQTPRHKVTEMGQEVTMRCQPILGHNTVFWYRQTMMQGLELLAYFRNRAPLDDSGMPKDRFSAEMPDATLATLKIQPSEPRDSAVYFCASGLCMGEPNTGELFFGEGSRLTVL.

The V call is TRBV7-6, the J call TRBJ2-1; 9 nucleotides line up with TRBD2. The J segment lost 10 bases and the V segment lost 1 base, leaving 11 bases of the junction unmatched. CDR1 is SGHVS, CDR2 FNYEAQ, per germline. This CDR3 has 16 amino acids. DNA for the CDR3: TGTGCCAGCAGCTTAGGGTTGGGTAGCGGGAGAGGGGAGCAGTTCTTC. Amino acids: CASSLGLGSGRGEQFF.

This clone was seen just once. The chain recombines TRBV30 with TRBJ2-2; a weak D match, TRBD1 (6 bases). Germline V gene data show CDR1 as GTSNPN and CDR2 as SVGIG (reference sequence). Trimming took 2 bases from V and 4 from J, leaving 11 bases between them. The CDR3 length is 14 residues. The CDR3 DNA reads as TGTGCCTGGAGTACACAGGGTAGCACCGGGGAGCTGTTTTTT. Amino acids: CAWSTQGSTGELFF.

V is TRBV10-3 and J is TRBJ1-1; TRBD1 matches 7 bases. This CDR3 spans 11 amino acids. V dropped 6 bases and J dropped 5; count of bases not matched to a gene: 0. The germline V gene encodes CDR1 ENHRY and CDR2 SYGVKD. CDR3 coding DNA: TGTGCCATCAGGGGACAGACTGAAGCTTTCTTT. It is translated as CAIRGQTEAFF.

V is TRBV18 and J is TRBJ2-7; no firm D call. The CDR3 has 13 residues. Trimming removed 2 bases from V and 2 bases from J, with 7 bases in between. The germline CDR1 and CDR2 sequences are KGHSH and LQKENI. In nucleotides, the CDR3 is TGTGCCAGCTCACCAGGGCCAGCCTACGAGCAGTACTTC. Translating gives CASSPGPAYEQYF. Supplemented by reference TRBV18 and TRBJ2-7, the full variable domain reads NAGVMQNPRHLVRRRGQEARLRCSPMKGHSHVYWYRQLPEEGLKFMVYLQKENIIDESGMPKERFSAEFPKEGPSILRIQQVVRGDSAAYFCASSPGPAYEQYFGPGTRLTVT.

V usage is TRBV11-3 and J usage is TRBJ2-7; perhaps D is TRBD1 or TRBD2 (5 bases each). Germline V gene lookup returns CDR1 SGHNT and CDR2 YENEEA. The V and J ends lost 0 bases and 8 bases respectively, with 8 bases between them. The CDR3 is made up of 12 amino acids. In DNA form, the CDR3 reads TGTGCCAGCAGCTTAGATGTGGGACAGCAGTACTTC. It codes for CASSLDVGQQYF. The full variable domain, rest sourced from reference TRBV11-3 and TRBJ2-7, is EAGVVQSPRYKIIEKKQPVAFWCNPISGHNTLYWYLQNLGQGPELLIRYENEEAVDDSQLPKDRFSAERLKGVDSTLKIQPAELGDSAVYLCASSLDVGQQYFGPGTRLTVT.